The 10 T cell receptor beta chains listed next were all sequenced from one sample in a study of OX40 agonist ivuxolimab in advanced cancers. Sequenced by immunoSEQ multiplex PCR; TCRdb stores in-frame clones only, minus some. The sample yields about 66,000 clones, roughly four fifths seen once. The specimen comprised CD4+ or CD8+ T cells sorted from blood, sampled in a trial of the OX40 agonist ivuxolimab. These receptors came from an adult with an advanced solid tumor such as melanoma, head and neck, liver or kidney cancer.

This clone was detected only a few times. This chain uses TRBV19 with TRBJ2-7; D is perhaps TRBD1 or TRBD2 (5 bases each). Germline assignment: CDR1 LNHDA and CDR2 SQIVND (reference sequence). The CDR3 consists of 14 residues. The V end lost 6 bases, the J end lost 0 bases, and 12 bases lay between the germline ends. The CDR3 sequence: CASRQAGSSYEQYF. DNA of the CDR3: TGTGCCAGTAGACAAGCAGGGAGCTCCTACGAGCAGTACTTC. Based on the CDR3 plus reference TRBV19 and TRBJ2-7, the full variable domain is DGGITQSPKYLFRKEGQNVTLSCEQNLNHDAMYWYRQDPGQGLRLIYYSQIVNDFQKGDIAEGYSVSREKKESFPLTVTSAQKNPTAFYLCASRQAGSSYEQYFGPGTRLTVT.

This clone showed up just once. This chain joins TRBV7-2 and TRBJ1-1, with D unresolved. V was trimmed by 3 bases and J by 1 base, leaving 6 bases between them. CDR3 length: 13 amino acids. The germline V gene encodes CDR1 SGHTA and CDR2 FQGNSA. CDR3: CASSLVQNTEAFF. CDR3 DNA sequence: TGTGCCAGCAGCTTGGTACAGAACACTGAAGCTTTCTTT.

The CDR3 loop is CASSLGQGAHTEAFF. CDR3 DNA: TGTGCCAGCAGCTTAGGCCAGGGGGCACACACTGAAGCTTTCTTT. The chain joins TRBV7-2 to TRBJ1-1, with 8 nucleotides matching TRBD1. V was clipped by 1 base and J by 3 bases; unmatched bases: 4. CDR1 is SGHTA, CDR2 FQGNSA, per germline. The length of the CDR3 is 15 residues.

The V gene is TRBV28, the J gene TRBJ2-1; 7 positions match TRBD1. The CDR3 is 14 amino acids. V trimming: 6 bases; J trimming: 2 bases; junction bases outside the gene matches: 4. Germline assignment: CDR1 MDHEN and CDR2 SYDVKM. The CDR3 loop is CASRNRGPYNEQFF. CDR3 bases: TGTGCCAGCAGGAACAGGGGACCCTACAATGAGCAGTTCTTC.

The chain links TRBV6-1 to TRBJ2-1; 9 positions agree with TRBD1. Trimming took 3 bases from V and 7 from J; bases not matched to a gene: 4. The length of the CDR3 is 14 residues. Germline CDR1 is MNHNS and CDR2 is SASEGT. CDR3 in DNA: TGTGCCAGCAGTGATACAGGGGGCTTGAATGAGCAGTTCTTC. Protein sequence: CASSDTGGLNEQFF.

This sequence joins TRBV6-1 and TRBJ2-1; 9 bases agree with TRBD2. The germline gives CDR1 MNHNS, CDR2 SASEGT. The CDR3 sequence is 14 residues long. The J segment lost 8 bases and the V segment lost 5 bases, leaving 7 bases of the junction unmatched. The CDR3, as DNA: TGTGCCAGCAGTAGTAGCGGGAGCCTCTATGAGCAGTTCTTC. Encoded protein: CASSSSGSLYEQFF.

This chain connects TRBV14 to TRBJ1-2, with D unclear. This CDR3 is built from 14 residues. Trimming cost V 0 bases and J 9 bases, with 14 bases left between them. Germline V lookup: CDR1 SGHDN, CDR2 FVKESK. CDR3 residues: CASSQDYGGFRYTF. In nucleotides, the CDR3 is TGTGCCAGCAGCCAAGATTATGGAGGGTTCCGCTACACCTTC.

The rearrangement links TRBV5-5 to TRBJ1-2; D not certain. The CDR3 length is 13 residues. Deletions cut 4 bases from V and 7 bases from J, with 14 bases between. CDR1 SGHKS and CDR2 YYEKEE come from the germline V gene (reference sequence). CDR3 amino acids: CASSTWDSGGYTF. For the CDR3, the DNA is TGTGCCAGCAGCACTTGGGATAGCGGTGGCTACACCTTC. The complete variable domain, with remaining parts taken from reference TRBV5-5 and TRBJ1-2, reads DAGVTQSPTHLIKTRGQQVTLRCSPISGHKSVSWYQQVLGQGPQFIFQYYEKEERGRGNFPDRFSARQFPNYSSELNVNALLLGDSALYLCASSTWDSGGYTFGSGTRLTVV.

This chain links TRBV19 with TRBJ2-7, with a possible D match to TRBD2 (5 bases). CDR1 and CDR2 from the germline V gene are LNHDA and SQIVND (reference sequence). The CDR3 length is 13 residues. Trimming removed 3 bases at V and 6 bases at J, with 12 bases between. This CDR3 is CASSITRDSEQYF. CDR3 bases: TGTGCCAGTAGTATTACCCGGGATTCCGAGCAGTACTTC.

As for this clone: The DNA is left out, because the CDR3 cannot be placed on it with certainty; the CDR3 is given as TCRdb lists it. This chain connects TRBV1 to TRBJ1-2; TRBD1 is the table's D call, not checked against the DNA. TRBV1 is shown as a pseudogene. The CDR3 is 20 residues long, counting both termini. CDR3 in amino acids: CTSSQVNRRNYGYTFGSDTF.